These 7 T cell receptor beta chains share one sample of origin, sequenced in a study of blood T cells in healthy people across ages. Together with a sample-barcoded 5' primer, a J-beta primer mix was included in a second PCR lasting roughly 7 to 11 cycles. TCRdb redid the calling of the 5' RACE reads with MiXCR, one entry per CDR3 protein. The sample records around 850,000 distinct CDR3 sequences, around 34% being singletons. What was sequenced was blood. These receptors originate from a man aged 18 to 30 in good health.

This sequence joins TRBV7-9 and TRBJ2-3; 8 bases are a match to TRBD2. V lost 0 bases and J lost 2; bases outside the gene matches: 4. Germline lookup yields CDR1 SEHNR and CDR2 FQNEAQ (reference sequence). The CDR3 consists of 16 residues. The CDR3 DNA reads TGTGCCAGCAGCTTAGCGGGACTAGTAATCACAGATACGCAGTATTTT. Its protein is CASSLAGLVITDTQYF. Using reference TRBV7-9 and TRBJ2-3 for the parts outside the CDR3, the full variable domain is DTGVSQNPRHKITKRGQNVTFRCDPISEHNRLYWYRQTLGQGPEFLTYFQNEAQLEKSRLLSDRFSAERPKGSFSTLEIQRTEQGDSAMYLCASSLAGLVITDTQYFGPGTRLTVL.

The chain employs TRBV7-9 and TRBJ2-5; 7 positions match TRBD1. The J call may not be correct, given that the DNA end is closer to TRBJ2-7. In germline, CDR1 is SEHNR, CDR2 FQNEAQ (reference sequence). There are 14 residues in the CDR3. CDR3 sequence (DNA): TGTGCCAGCACCGAGCAGGGGGTAACCTACGAGCAGTACTTC. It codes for CASTEQGVTYEQYF.

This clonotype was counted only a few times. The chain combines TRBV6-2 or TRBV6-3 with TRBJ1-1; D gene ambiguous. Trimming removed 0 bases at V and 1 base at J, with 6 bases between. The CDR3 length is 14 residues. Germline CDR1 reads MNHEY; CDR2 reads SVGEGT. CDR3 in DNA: TGTGCCAGCAGTTACTCGGGCGGGAACACTGAAGCTTTCTTT. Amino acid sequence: CASSYSGGNTEAFF.

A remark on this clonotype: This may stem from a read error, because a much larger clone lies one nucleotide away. The CDR3 loop is CASSPPVGGNNEQFF. CDR3 DNA sequence: TGTGCCAGCAGTCCCCCTGTGGGGGGCAACAATGAGCAGTTCTTC. The V gene is TRBV12-3 or TRBV12-4, the J gene TRBJ2-1; possibly TRBD1 or TRBD2 for D (6 bases each). The CDR3 loop spans 15 amino acids. Trimming removed 5 bases at V and 5 bases at J, with 16 bases between.

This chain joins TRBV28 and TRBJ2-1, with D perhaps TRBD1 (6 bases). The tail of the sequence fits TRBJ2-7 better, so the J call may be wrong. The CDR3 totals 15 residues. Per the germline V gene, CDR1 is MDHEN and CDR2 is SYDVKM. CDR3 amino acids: CASRDRPNSYNEQYF. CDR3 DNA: TGTGCCAGCAGGGACAGACCCAACTCCTACAATGAGCAGTACTTC.

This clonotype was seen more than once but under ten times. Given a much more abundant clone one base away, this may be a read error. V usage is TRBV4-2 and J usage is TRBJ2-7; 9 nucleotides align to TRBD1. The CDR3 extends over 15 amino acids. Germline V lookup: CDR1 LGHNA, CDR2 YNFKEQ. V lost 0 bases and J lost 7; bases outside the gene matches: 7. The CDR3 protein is CASSQDGDRDDEQYF. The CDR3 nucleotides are TGTGCCAGCAGCCAAGATGGGGACAGGGACGATGAGCAGTACTTC.

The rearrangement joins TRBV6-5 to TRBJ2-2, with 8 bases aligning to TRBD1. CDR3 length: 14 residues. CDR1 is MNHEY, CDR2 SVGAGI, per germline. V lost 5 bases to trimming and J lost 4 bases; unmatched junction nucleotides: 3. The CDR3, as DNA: TGTGCCAGCAGTAGGACAGGGAGCACCGGGGAGCTGTTTTTT. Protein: CASSRTGSTGELFF.